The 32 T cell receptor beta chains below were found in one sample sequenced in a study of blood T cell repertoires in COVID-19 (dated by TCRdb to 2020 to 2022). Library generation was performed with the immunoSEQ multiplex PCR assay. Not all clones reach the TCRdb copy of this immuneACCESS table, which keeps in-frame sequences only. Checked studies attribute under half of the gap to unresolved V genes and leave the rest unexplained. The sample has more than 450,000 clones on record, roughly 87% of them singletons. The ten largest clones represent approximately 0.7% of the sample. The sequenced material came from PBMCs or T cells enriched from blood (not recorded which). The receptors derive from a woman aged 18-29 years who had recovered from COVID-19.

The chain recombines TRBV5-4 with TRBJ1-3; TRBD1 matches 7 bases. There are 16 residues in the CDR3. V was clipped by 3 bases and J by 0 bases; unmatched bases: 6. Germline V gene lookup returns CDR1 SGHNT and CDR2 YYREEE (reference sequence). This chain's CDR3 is CASSWAGGSSGNTIYF. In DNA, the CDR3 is TGTGCCAGCAGCTGGGCAGGGGGAAGCTCTGGAAACACCATATATTTT.

The CDR3 nucleotides read TGTGCCAGCACCTTAGGACAGGGTTGGAGGGCTTTCTTT. Amino acids: CASTLGQGWRAFF. This chain links TRBV6-5 with TRBJ1-1; 8 positions agree with TRBD1. V trimming: 7 bases; J trimming: 11 bases; junction bases outside the gene matches: 12. Germline lookup yields CDR1 MNHEY and CDR2 SVGAGI. The CDR3 length is 13 residues.

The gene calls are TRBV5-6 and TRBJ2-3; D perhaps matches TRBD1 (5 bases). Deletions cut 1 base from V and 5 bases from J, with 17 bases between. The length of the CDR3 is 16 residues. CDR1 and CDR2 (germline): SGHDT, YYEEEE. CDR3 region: CASSLMGPLGGDTQYF. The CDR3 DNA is TGTGCCAGCAGCTTGATGGGGCCCCTGGGTGGAGATACGCAGTATTTT.

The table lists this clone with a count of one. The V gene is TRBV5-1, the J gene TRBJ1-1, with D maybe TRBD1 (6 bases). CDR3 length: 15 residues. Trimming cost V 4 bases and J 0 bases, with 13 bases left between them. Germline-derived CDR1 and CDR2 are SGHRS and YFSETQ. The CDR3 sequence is CASSAGAVMNTEAFF. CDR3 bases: TGCGCCAGCAGCGCGGGGGCCGTTATGAACACTGAAGCTTTCTTT.

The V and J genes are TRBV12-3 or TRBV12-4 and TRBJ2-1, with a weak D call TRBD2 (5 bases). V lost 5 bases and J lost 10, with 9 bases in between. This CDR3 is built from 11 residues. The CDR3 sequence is CASSPEDEQFF. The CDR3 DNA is TGTGCCAGCAGTCCGGAGGACGAGCAGTTCTTC.

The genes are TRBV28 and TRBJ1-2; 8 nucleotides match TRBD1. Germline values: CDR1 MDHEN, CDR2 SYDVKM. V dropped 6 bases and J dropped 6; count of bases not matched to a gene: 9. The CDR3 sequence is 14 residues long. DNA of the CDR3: TGTGCCAGCAGGACCCCGGGACAGGTGCATGGCTACACCTTC. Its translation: CASRTPGQVHGYTF.

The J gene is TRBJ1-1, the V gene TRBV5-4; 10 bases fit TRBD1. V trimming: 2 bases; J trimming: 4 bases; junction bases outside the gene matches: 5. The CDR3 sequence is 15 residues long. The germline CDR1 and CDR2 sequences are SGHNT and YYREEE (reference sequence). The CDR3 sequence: CASSFPGTGVTEAFF. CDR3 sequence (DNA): TGTGCCAGCAGCTTTCCCGGGACAGGGGTCACTGAAGCTTTCTTT.

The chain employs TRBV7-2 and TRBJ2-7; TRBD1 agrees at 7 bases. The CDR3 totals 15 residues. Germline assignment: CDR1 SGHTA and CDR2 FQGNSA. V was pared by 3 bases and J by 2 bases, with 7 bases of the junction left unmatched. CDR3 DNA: TGTGCCAGCAGCTTGACCGGGACAGTAACCTACGAGCAGTACTTC. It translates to CASSLTGTVTYEQYF.

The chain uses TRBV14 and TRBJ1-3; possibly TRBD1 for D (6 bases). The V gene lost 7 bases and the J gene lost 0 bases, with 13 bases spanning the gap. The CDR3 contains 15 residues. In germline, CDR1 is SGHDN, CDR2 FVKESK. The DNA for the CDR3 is TGTGCCAGCACCCCAGGGGTCTCCTCTGGAAACACCATATATTTT. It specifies CASTPGVSSGNTIYF.

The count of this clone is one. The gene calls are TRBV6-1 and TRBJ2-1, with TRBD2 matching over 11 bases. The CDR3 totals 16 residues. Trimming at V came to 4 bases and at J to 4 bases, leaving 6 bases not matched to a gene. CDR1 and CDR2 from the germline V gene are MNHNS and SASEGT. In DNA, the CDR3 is TGTGCCAGCAGTGCCTTAGCGGGGGGGCTTTACAATGAGCAGTTCTTC. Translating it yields CASSALAGGLYNEQFF.

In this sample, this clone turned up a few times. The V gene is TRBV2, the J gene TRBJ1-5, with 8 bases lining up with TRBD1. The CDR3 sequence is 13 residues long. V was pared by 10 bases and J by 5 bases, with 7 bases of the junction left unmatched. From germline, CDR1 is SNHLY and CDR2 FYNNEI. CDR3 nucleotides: TGTGCCACTTCATTACAGGGGGATCAGCCCCAGCATTTT. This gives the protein CATSLQGDQPQHF.

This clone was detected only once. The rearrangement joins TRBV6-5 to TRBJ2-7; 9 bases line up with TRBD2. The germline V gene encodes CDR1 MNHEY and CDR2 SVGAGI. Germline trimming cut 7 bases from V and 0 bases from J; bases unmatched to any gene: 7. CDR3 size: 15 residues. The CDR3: CASTRSGGSSYEQYF. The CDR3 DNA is TGTGCCAGCACGCGAAGCGGGGGGTCCTCCTACGAGCAGTACTTC.

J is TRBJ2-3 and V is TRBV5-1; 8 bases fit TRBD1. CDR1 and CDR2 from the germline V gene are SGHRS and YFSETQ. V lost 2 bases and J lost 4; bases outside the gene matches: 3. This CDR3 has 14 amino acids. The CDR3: CASSFNRGADTQYF. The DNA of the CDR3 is TGCGCCAGCAGCTTCAACAGGGGGGCAGATACGCAGTATTTT.

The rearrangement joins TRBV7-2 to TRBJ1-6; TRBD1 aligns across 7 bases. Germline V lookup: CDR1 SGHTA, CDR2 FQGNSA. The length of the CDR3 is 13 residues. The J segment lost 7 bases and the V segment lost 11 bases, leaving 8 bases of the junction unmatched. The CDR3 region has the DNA TGTGCCGGGGGGACAGCGAGAAATTCACCCCTCCACTTT. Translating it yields CAGGTARNSPLHF.

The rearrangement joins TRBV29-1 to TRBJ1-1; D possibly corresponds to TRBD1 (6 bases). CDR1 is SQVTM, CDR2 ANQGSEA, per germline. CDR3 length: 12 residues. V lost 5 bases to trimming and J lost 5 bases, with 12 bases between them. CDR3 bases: TGCAGCGTTAAACAGGGCGAGACTGAAGCTTTCTTT. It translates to CSVKQGETEAFF.

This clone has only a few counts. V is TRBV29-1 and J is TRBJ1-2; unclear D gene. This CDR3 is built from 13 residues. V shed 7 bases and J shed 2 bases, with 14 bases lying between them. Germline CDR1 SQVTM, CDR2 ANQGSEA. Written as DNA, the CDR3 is TGCAGCGCCCTCGGAGGAGGGAACTATGGCTACACCTTC. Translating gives CSALGGGNYGYTF.

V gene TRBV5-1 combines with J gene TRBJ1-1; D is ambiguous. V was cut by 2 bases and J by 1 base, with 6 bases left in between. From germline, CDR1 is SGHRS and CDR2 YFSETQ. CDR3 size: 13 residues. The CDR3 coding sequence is TGCGCCAGCAGCTTCGACACGAACACTGAAGCTTTCTTT. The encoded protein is CASSFDTNTEAFF.

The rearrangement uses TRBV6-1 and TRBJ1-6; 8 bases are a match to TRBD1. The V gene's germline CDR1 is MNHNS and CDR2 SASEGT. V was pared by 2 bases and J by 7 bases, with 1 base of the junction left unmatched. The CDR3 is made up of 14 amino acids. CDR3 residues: CASSETGGNSPLHF. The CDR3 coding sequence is TGTGCCAGCAGTGAAACAGGGGGGAATTCACCCCTCCACTTT.

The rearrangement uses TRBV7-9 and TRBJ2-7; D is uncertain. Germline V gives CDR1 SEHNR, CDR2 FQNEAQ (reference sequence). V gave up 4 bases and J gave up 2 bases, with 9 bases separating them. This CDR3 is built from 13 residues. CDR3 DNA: TGTGCCAGCAGCTCGACTGTTACCTACGAGCAGTACTTC. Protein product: CASSSTVTYEQYF.

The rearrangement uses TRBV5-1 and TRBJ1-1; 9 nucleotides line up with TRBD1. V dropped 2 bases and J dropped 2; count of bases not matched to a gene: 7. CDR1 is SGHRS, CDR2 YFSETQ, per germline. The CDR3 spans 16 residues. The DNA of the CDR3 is TGCGCCAGCAGCTTCGGGACAGGGAAGTCTAACACTGAAGCTTTCTTT. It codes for CASSFGTGKSNTEAFF. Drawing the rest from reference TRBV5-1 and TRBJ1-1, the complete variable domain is KAGVTQTPRYLIKTRGQQVTLSCSPISGHRSVSWYQQTPGQGLQFLFEYFSETQRNKGNFPGRFSGRQFSNSRSEMNVSTLELGDSALYLCASSFGTGKSNTEAFFGQGTRLTVV.

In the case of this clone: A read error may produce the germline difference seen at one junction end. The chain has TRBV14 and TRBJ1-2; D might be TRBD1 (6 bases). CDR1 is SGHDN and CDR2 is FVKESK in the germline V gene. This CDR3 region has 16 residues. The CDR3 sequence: CASSQVMSTRGYGYTF. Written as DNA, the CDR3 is TGTGCCAGCAGTCAAGTTATGTCTACCAGGGGCTATGGCTACACCTTC.

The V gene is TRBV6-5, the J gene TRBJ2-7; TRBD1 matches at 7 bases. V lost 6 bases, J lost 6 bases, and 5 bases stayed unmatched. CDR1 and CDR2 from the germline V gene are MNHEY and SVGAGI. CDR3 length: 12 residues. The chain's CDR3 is CASRTGVGEQYF. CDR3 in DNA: TGTGCCAGCAGAACAGGGGTAGGCGAGCAGTACTTC.

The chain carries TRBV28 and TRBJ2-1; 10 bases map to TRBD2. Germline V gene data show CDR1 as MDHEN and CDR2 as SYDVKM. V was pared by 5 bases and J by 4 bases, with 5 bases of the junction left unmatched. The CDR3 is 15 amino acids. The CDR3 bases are TGTGCCAGCAGTGATGGACTAGCGGCTTACAATGAGCAGTTCTTC. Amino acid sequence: CASSDGLAAYNEQFF. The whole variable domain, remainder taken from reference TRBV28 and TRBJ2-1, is DVKVTQSSRYLVKRTGEKVFLECVQDMDHENMFWYRQDPGLGLRLIYFSYDVKMKEKGDIPEGYSVSREKKERFSLILESASTNQTSMYLCASSDGLAAYNEQFFGPGTRLTVL.

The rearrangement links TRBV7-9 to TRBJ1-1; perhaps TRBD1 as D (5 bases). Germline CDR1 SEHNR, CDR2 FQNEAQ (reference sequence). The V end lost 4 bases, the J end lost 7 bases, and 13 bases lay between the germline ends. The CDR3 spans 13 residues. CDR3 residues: CASSSTDGFEAFF. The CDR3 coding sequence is TGTGCCAGCAGCTCGACAGACGGGTTTGAAGCTTTCTTT.

The CDR3 here is CAWSVGQAGEKLFF. As DNA, the CDR3 is TGTGCCTGGAGTGTCGGGCAGGCAGGGGAAAAACTGTTTTTT. This rearrangement joins TRBV30 to TRBJ1-4; a weak D match, TRBD1 (5 bases). Between the trimmed V and J ends, which lost 0 bases and 8 bases, there was a span of 13 bases. Germline assignment: CDR1 GTSNPN and CDR2 SVGIG (reference sequence). This CDR3 contains 14 residues.

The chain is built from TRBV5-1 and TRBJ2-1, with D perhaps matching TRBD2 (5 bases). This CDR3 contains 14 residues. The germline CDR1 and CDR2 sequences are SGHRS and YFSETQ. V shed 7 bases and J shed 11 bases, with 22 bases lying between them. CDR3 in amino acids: CASYEAQDSLKQFF. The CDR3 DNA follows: TGCGCCAGCTACGAGGCCCAGGACTCTCTCAAGCAGTTCTTC.

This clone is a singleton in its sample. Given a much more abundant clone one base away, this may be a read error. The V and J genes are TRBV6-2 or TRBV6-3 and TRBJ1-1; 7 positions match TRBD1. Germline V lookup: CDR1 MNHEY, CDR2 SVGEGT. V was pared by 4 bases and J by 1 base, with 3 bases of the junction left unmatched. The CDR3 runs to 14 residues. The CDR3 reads CASSLQGQNTEAFF. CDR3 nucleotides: TGTGCCAGCAGTTTACAGGGGCAGAACACTGAAGCTTTCTTT.

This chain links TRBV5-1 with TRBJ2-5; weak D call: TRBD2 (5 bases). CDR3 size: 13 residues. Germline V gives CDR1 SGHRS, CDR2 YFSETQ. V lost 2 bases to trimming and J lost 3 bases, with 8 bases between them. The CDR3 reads CASSFGVEETQYF. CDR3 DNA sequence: TGCGCCAGCAGCTTCGGGGTTGAAGAGACCCAGTACTTC.

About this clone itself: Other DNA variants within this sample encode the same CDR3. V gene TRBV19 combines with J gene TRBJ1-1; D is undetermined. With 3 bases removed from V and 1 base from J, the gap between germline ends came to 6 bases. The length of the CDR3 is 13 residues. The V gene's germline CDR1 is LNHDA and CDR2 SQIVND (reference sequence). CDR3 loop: CASSIRENTEAFF. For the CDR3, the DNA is TGTGCCAGTAGTATCCGGGAGAACACTGAAGCTTTCTTT.

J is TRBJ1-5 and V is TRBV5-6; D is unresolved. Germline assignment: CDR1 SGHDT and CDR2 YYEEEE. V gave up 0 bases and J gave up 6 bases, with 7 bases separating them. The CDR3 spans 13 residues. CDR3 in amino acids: CASSLGDSQPQHF. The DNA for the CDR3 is TGTGCCAGCAGCTTGGGAGACTCTCAGCCCCAGCATTTT.

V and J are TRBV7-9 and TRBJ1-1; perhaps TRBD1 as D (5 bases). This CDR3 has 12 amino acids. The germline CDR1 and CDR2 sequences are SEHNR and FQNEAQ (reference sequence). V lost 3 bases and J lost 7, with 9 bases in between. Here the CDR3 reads CASSFLGGEAFF. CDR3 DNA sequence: TGTGCCAGCAGCTTCCTGGGGGGTGAAGCTTTCTTT.

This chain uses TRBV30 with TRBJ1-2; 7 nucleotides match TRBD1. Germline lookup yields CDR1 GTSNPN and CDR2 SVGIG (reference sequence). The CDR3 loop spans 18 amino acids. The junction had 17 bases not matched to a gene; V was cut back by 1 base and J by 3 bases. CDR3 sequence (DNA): TGTGCCTGGAGTGCCGGCCGGGACAGACTTCCTAAGGACTATGGCTACACCTTC. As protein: CAWSAGRDRLPKDYGYTF. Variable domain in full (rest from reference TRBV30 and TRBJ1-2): SQTIHQWPATLVQPVGSPLSLECTVEGTSNPNLYWYRQAAGRGLQLLFYSVGIGQISSEVPQNLSASRPQDRQFILSSKKLLLSDSGFYLCAWSAGRDRLPKDYGYTFGSGTRLTVV.